This entry lists 10 T cell receptor beta chains sequenced from one sample in a study of T cell responses to AZD1222 COVID-19 vaccine. Sequencing was performed with immunoSEQ multiplex PCR; in TCRdb, only in-frame clones are kept and a portion is missing. The sample lists 90,000 to 130,000 clones; about 90% were seen once. This material consisted of peripheral blood, taken on day 0 of AZD1222 vaccination. The receptors here all came from an adult in good health.

The V call is TRBV7-3, the J call TRBJ2-1; 9 bases line up with TRBD2. J gave up 7 bases and V 5 bases, and 6 bases lay outside the gene matches. The CDR3 length is 14 residues. Germline values: CDR1 SGHTA, CDR2 FQGTGA. As DNA, the CDR3 is TGTGCCAGCAGCGGAGAGGGACTAGCTAATGAGCAGTTCTTC. It codes for CASSGEGLANEQFF.

This rearrangement joins TRBV27 to TRBJ1-2; D may be TRBD1 (6 bases). This CDR3 spans 15 amino acids. Germline CDR1 is MNHEY and CDR2 is SMNVEV (reference sequence). V shed 5 bases and J shed 4 bases, with 17 bases lying between them. CDR3 coding DNA: TGTGCCAGCAGTCCCCGCGGGGGGCGAGGCTATGGCTACACCTTC. Its translation: CASSPRGGRGYGYTF.

The rearrangement joins TRBV6-4 to TRBJ1-2; D remains unclear. The germline gives CDR1 MRHNA, CDR2 SNTAGT. Deletions cut 4 bases from V and 1 base from J, with 7 bases between. The CDR3 spans 13 residues. The CDR3 DNA reads as TGTGCCAGCAGTGCGGGTGTTAACTATGGCTACACCTTC. This codes for CASSAGVNYGYTF.

This chain uses TRBV28 with TRBJ1-5; possibly TRBD1 for D (5 bases). The CDR3 length is 17 residues. Trimming removed 7 bases from V and 3 bases from J, with 22 bases in between. CDR1 MDHEN and CDR2 SYDVKM come from the germline V gene. CDR3 in amino acids: CASTTRRKGPNNQPQHF. CDR3 coding DNA: TGTGCCAGCACCACACGGCGGAAGGGGCCAAACAATCAGCCCCAGCATTTT. The whole variable domain, filled in from reference TRBV28 and TRBJ1-5, reads DVKVTQSSRYLVKRTGEKVFLECVQDMDHENMFWYRQDPGLGLRLIYFSYDVKMKEKGDIPEGYSVSREKKERFSLILESASTNQTSMYLCASTTRRKGPNNQPQHFGDGTRLSIL.

The CDR3 DNA follows: TGTGCCAGCAGTGGAGGGGTCCCGAGGACTGAAGCTTTCTTT. Protein: CASSGGVPRTEAFF. The chain is built from TRBV6-2 or TRBV6-3 and TRBJ1-1; TRBD1 might be the D (5 bases). With 5 bases removed from V and 5 bases from J, the gap between germline ends came to 15 bases. This CDR3 region has 14 residues. The germline gives CDR1 MNHEY, CDR2 SVGEGT.

The chain employs TRBV6-5 and TRBJ1-6; D gene unclear. V dropped 6 bases and J dropped 6 bases, with 9 bases sitting between them. Germline V lookup: CDR1 MNHEY, CDR2 SVGAGI. The CDR3 covers 13 residues. The CDR3 reads CASRVSTNSPLHF. For the CDR3, the DNA is TGTGCCAGCAGGGTCTCTACTAATTCACCCCTCCACTTT.

This clone was counted between two and nine times. The rearrangement joins TRBV29-1 to TRBJ1-1, with D perhaps matching TRBD1 (5 bases). V dropped 4 bases and J dropped 4 bases, with 13 bases sitting between them. CDR3 length equals 13 residues. CDR1 is SQVTM and CDR2 is ANQGSEA in the germline V gene. The DNA of the CDR3 is TGCAGCGTTGGGAGGGGCGGGTTCACTGAAGCTTTCTTT. Translation gives CSVGRGGFTEAFF. Supplemented by reference TRBV29-1 and TRBJ1-1, the full variable domain reads SAVISQKPSRDICQRGTSLTIQCQVDSQVTMMFWYRQQPGQSLTLIATANQGSEATYESGFVIDKFPISRPNLTFSTLTVSNMSPEDSSIYLCSVGRGGFTEAFFGQGTRLTVV.

CDR3 DNA sequence: TGTGCCAGCTCACCAGGACAGGGGCCCGGCTACACCTTC. The encoded protein is CASSPGQGPGYTF. The V call is TRBV18, the J call TRBJ1-2; 9 bases are shared with TRBD1. With 2 bases clipped from V and 8 bases from J, the junction kept 3 bases outside the gene matches. In germline, CDR1 is KGHSH, CDR2 LQKENI. The CDR3 length is 13 residues.

In its sample, this clone was seen once. The chain joins TRBV24-1 to TRBJ2-5; D gene unclear. This CDR3 contains 11 residues. CDR1 and CDR2 (germline): KGHDR, SFDVKD. Trimming left V 9 bases short and J 8 bases short, with 12 bases between. The DNA of the CDR3 is TGTGCCACCTATGATGGTAGAACCCAGTACTTC. Encoded protein: CATYDGRTQYF.

The chain couples TRBV28 to TRBJ2-5; maybe TRBD1 (6 bases). Germline values: CDR1 MDHEN, CDR2 SYDVKM. The length of the CDR3 is 14 residues. The V gene lost 2 bases and the J gene lost 2 bases, with 9 bases spanning the gap. CDR3 sequence (DNA): TGTGCCAGCAGTTTAGGGGGCGGGCAAGAGACCCAGTACTTC. Translation gives CASSLGGGQETQYF.